The present TCR beta chain was sequenced within a study of cytomegalovirus exposure and HLA in healthy donors. Turning to this clone: Its cognate antigen is unknown.

TCRdb's table, derived via immunoSEQ multiplex PCR, lists solely in-frame clones and lacks some. This repertoire shows some 200,000 clones, about 89% found once; its top ten account for approximately 1.1%. Germline values: CDR1 MNHNS, CDR2 SASEGT. Trimming stripped 4 bases from V and 6 bases from J, with 13 bases between. CDR3 length: 14 residues. Study-wide results and caveats: In vitro checks showed that a few CMV-associated chains really do target CMV antigens. Reports showed the classifier diagnosing cytomegalovirus status with high specificity and sensitivity. Altogether, 170 or so TCR beta chains were recorded as cytomegalovirus-associated.

The genes are TRBV6-1 and TRBJ2-4; D possibly corresponds to TRBD1 (5 bases). The clonotype comes from a young woman in good health and CMV-seronegative. Input material: PBMCs. CDR3 nucleotides: TGTGCCAGCAGTGCCAGGGTAAGGGGAAACATTCAGTACTTC. The encoded protein is CASSARVRGNIQYF.